This T cell receptor (beta chain) is drawn from a study of type 1 regulatory T cells. Looking at the study overall: An in vitro protocol generated T-allo10, a Tr1-enriched, alloantigen-specific CD4 T cell product.

TCRdb re-called the reads with MiXCR, one entry per CDR3 protein. The table lists around 88,000 distinct CDR3 sequences, 25% to 40% of them singletons. Looked up from germline, CDR1 is MNHNY and CDR2 is SVGAGI (reference sequence). The CDR3 totals 16 residues. The ends lost 7 bases at V and 6 bases at J; junction bases unmatched: 7. This clonotype was found a few times. This chain joins TRBV6-6 and TRBJ2-2; 14 bases align to TRBD2. The TCR sequence derives from a human donor in good health. Input material: CD4+ T cells, either the whole sample or a sorted fraction (not recorded which). This CDR3 is CASTIPGLAGAGELFF. The CDR3 DNA sequence: TGTGCCAGCACTATACCGGGACTAGCGGGAGCCGGGGAGCTGTTTTTT.